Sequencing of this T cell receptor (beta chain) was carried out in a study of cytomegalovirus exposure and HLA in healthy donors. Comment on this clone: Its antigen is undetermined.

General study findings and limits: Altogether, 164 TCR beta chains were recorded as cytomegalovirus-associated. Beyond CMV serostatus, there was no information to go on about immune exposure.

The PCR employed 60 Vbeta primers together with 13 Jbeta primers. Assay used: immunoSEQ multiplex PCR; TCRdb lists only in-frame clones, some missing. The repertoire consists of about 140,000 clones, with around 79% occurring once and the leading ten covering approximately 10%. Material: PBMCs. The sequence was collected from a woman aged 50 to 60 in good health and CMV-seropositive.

The CDR3 region is CASTDRGITEAFF. The CDR3 nucleotides read TGTGCCAGCACCGACAGGGGTATCACTGAAGCTTTCTTT. V is TRBV2 and J is TRBJ1-1, with 8 bases identical to TRBD1. The ends lost 7 bases at V and 4 bases at J; junction bases unmatched: 5. This CDR3 is built from 13 residues. The germline V gene encodes CDR1 SNHLY and CDR2 FYNNEI.